The sequence of this T cell receptor beta chain was determined in a study of T cells in Graves' hyperthyroidism and ophthalmopathy (dated by TCRdb to the late 2010s). For the wider study: Peripheral blood was collected at initial diagnosis, before any treatment. Once sampling was done, hyperthyroidism patients were given methimazole at a starting dose of 30 mg daily, whereas ophthalmopathy patients were given high-dose intravenous methylprednisolone. The 100 or so discovery patients were divided at random into training and test sets in a 7:3 ratio. Thyroid tissue and blood T-cell repertoires from six Graves' hyperthyroidism patients were also compared in the study. The paper describes TCR Vbeta CDR3 sequencing of some 130 peripheral blood samples, made up of about 40 ophthalmopathy patients, roughly 72 hyperthyroidism patients and 17 progressor patients. Prospective prediction of ophthalmopathy was tested in an independent validation cohort of some 20 hyperthyroidism patients and 17 patients who later progressed to ophthalmopathy. To identify distinguishing TCR V-J signatures, a discovery cohort of around 98 patients was used, comprising fewer than 45 with Graves' ophthalmopathy and some 60 with stable Graves' hyperthyroidism. Broad study findings and their caveats: No statistical method was used to fix the sample size in advance, and group allocation was not hidden from the investigators. Blood samples also contained most of the expanded thyroid clonotypes (frequency above 0.001), which suggests that blood repertoires may reflect thyroid immune responses. In cross-validation, a model built on a 13 V-J signature told ophthalmopathy apart from stable hyperthyroidism with 85% to 90% sensitivity and around 83% specificity, and in testing the same model reached 80%/75%. During validation, the model predicted progression to ophthalmopathy a median of around 7 months ahead of onset, with approximately 71% sensitivity and almost 75% specificity.

Stable Graves' hyperthyroidism was defined as no progression to ophthalmopathy during 18 months of follow-up. Hyperthyroidism patients were newly diagnosed, had a disease duration of under 2 months, and were aged 18 to 65 years. Patients with uncontrolled infections, other autoimmune diseases, pregnancy or lactation were excluded. Diagnoses relied on clinical symptoms, serum thyroxine and TRAb, thyroid ultrasound and orbital computed tomography. PBMCs were isolated from 7.5 to 10 ml of fresh peripheral blood by Ficoll-Paque density gradient centrifugation. Total RNA was extracted using Trizol reagent, and RNA quality was assessed on an Agilent 2100 Bioanalyzer. For this clonotype: Its antigen is unknown. No base quality information exists; no much larger clone differs at one position.

From the germline V gene, CDR1 is SQVTM and CDR2 is ANQGSEA. Its CDR3 holds 17 amino acids, cysteine through phenylalanine. Only CDR3 DNA remains: 51 bases, in frame from the first base. V lost 5 bases and J lost 2 bases; the stretch between them is 25 bases long. The TCR beta CDR3 regions were amplified from RNA transcripts. For the first round of RT-PCR on the TCR CDR3, the HTBI primer set was used together with the Qiagen OneStep RT-PCR kit. A second multiplex PCR round built the libraries, followed by size selection and purification. Sequencing of the libraries was done on an Illumina HiSeq2000 using paired-end 100 bp reads. In the authors' own workflow: SOAPnuke was used to process the raw data, throwing out any read that contained adapters or uncalled bases, had a mean Phred below 15, or lacked an exact constant-primer or identifier match. COPE v1.2.5 was used to merge high-quality paired reads, and clonotypes were defined as unique nucleotide sequences. Clonotypes were aligned to IMGT TRBV, TRBD and TRBJ reference segments using MiTCR v1.1. The analysis was restricted to V-J combinations with a frequency above 0.0001, which together covered just over 99% of the repertoires. A TCS score was defined as the ratio between F50 (clonal expansion) and ExV (chaos), using BLOSUM62-based TCRdist between CDR3 peptides within each V-J. Welch's t-statistics and random forest reduced fewer than 550 V-J features to around 14, which were used in a naive Bayes classifier (R e1071). Through fastp at Q25 and MiXCR, TCRdb rebuilt clones from the public reads, retaining in-frame beta chains. Each CDR3 protein gets just one entry, which takes the most common genes and DNA from the rows behind it. The V and J calls were not made by the authors but by TCRdb's processing. The table for this sample lists around 300,000 distinct CDR3 sequences; about an eighth of them were counted only once. The top ten constitute 7% to 9% of the sample.

The rearrangement joined TRBV29-1 to TRBJ2-7; a tentative D call is TRBD2 (5 bases match). What was sequenced was blood. This receptor was identified in a middle-aged woman with Graves' hyperthyroidism. Here is the DNA: TGCAGCGTTCCCATCGTATGGAGGCCTATGTTCCCCTACGAGCAGTACTTC. Translated, this gives CSVPIVWRPMFPYEQYF.